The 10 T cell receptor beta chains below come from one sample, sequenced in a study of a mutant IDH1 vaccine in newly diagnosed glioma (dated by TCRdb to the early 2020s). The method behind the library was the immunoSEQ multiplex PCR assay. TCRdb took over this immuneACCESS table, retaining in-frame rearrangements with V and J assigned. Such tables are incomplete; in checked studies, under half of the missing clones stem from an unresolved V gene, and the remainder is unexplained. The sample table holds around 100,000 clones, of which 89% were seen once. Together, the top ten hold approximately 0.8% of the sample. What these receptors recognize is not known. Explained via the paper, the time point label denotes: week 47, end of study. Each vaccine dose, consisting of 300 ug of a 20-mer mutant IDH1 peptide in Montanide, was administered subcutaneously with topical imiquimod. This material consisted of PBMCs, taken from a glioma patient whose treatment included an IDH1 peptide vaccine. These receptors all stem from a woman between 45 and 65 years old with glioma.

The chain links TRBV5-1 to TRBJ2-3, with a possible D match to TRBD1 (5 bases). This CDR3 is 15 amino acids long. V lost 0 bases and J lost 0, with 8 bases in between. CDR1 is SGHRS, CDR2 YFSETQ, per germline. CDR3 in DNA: TGCGCCAGCAGCTTGGGGAGACAGAGCACAGATACGCAGTATTTT. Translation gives CASSLGRQSTDTQYF.

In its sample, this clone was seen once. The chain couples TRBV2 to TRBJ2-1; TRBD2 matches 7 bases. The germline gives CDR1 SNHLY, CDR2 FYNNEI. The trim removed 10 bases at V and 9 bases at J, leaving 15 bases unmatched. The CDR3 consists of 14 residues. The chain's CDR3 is CATSRDYVQGEQFF. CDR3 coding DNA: TGTGCCACCTCTCGGGACTATGTACAAGGTGAGCAGTTCTTC.

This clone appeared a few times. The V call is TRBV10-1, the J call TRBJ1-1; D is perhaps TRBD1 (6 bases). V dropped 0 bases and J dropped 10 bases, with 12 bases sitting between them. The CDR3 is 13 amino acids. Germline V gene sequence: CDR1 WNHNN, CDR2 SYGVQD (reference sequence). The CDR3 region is CASSESTGAVAFF. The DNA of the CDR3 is TGCGCCAGCAGTGAGTCGACGGGGGCAGTAGCTTTCTTT.

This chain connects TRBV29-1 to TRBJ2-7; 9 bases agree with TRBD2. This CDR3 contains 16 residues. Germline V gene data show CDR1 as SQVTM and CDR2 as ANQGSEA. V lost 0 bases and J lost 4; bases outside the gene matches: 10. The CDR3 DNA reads TGCAGCGTTGAAGAACGGACCGGGACTAGCTGGTACGAGCAGTACTTC. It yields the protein CSVEERTGTSWYEQYF.

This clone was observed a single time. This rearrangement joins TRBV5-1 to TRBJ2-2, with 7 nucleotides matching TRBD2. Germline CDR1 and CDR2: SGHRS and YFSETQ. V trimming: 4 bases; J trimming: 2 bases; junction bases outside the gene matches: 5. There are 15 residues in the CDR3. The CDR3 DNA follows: TGCGCCAGCAGCCCCGGGACTACCAACACCGGGGAGCTGTTTTTT. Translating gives CASSPGTTNTGELFF. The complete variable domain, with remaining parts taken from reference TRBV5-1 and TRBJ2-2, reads KAGVTQTPRYLIKTRGQQVTLSCSPISGHRSVSWYQQTPGQGLQFLFEYFSETQRNKGNFPGRFSGRQFSNSRSEMNVSTLELGDSALYLCASSPGTTNTGELFFGEGSRLTVL.

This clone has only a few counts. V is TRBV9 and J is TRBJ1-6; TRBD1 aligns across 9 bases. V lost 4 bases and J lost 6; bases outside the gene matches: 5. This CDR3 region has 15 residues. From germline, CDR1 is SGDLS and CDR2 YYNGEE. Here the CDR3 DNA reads TGTGCCAGCAGCCCCGGACAGGGGCTTAATTCACCCCTCCACTTT. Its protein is CASSPGQGLNSPLHF. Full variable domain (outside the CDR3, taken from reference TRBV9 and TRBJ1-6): DSGVTQTPKHLITATGQRVTLRCSPRSGDLSVYWYQQSLDQGLQFLIQYYNGEERAKGNILERFSAQQFPDLHSELNLSSLELGDSALYFCASSPGQGLNSPLHFGNGTRLTVT.

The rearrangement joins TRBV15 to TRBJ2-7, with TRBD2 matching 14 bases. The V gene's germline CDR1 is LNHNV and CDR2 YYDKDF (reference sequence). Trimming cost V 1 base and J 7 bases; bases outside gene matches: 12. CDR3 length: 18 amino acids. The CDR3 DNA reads TGTGCCACCAGCAGAGGGGGGACTAGCGGGAGTCTGGTTGGTGAGCAGTACTTC. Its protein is CATSRGGTSGSLVGEQYF.

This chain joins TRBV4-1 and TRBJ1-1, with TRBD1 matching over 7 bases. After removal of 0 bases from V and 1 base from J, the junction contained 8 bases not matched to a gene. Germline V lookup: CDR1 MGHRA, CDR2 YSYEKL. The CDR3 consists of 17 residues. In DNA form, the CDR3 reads TGCGCCAGCAGCCAAGAACCCCAGACAGGGCGGAACACTGAAGCTTTCTTT. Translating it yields CASSQEPQTGRNTEAFF.

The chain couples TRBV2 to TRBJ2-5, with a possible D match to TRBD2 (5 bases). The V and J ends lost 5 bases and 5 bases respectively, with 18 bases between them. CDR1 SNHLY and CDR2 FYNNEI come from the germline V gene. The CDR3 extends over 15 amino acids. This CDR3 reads CASSQLGFLEETQYF. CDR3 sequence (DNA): TGTGCCAGCAGTCAACTAGGATTCCTGGAGGAGACCCAGTACTTC. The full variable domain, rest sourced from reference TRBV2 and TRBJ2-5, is EPEVTQTPSHQVTQMGQEVILRCVPISNHLYFYWYRQILGQKVEFLVSFYNNEISEKSEIFDDQFSVERPDGSNFTLKIRSTKLEDSAMYFCASSQLGFLEETQYFGPGTRLLVL.

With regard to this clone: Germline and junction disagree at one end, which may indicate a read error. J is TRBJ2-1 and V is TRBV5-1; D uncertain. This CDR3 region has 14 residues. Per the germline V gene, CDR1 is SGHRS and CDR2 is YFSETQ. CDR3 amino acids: CASRLVSSYNEQFF. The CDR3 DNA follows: TGCGCCAGCAGATTGGTCAGCTCCTACAATGAGCAGTTCTTC.